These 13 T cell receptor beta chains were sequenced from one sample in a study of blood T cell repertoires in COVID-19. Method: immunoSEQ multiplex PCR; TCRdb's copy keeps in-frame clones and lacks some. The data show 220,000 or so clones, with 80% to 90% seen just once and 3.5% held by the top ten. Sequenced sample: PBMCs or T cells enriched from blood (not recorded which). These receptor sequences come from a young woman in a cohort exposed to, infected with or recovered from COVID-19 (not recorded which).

In DNA, the CDR3 is TGTGCCAGCAGTTTTCCCCTGGGACAGGGGTGGGAGACCCAGTACTTC. It encodes CASSFPLGQGWETQYF. This rearrangement joins TRBV6-2 or TRBV6-3 to TRBJ2-5; 10 bases agree with TRBD1. With 4 bases clipped from V and 5 bases from J, the junction kept 10 bases outside the gene matches. This CDR3 is 16 amino acids long. Germline V gene sequence: CDR1 MNHEY, CDR2 SVGEGT.

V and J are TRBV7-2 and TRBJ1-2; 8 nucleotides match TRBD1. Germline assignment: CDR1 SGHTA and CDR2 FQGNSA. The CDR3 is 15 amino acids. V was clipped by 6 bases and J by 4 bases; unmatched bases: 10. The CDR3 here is CASRGQGNGGYGYTF. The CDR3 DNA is TGTGCCAGCAGAGGACAGGGAAATGGAGGCTATGGCTACACCTTC.

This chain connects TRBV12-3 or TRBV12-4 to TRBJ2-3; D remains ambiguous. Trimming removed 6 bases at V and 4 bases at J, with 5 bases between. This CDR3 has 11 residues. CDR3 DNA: TGTGCCAGCAGGCTATCAGATACGCAGTATTTT. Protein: CASRLSDTQYF.

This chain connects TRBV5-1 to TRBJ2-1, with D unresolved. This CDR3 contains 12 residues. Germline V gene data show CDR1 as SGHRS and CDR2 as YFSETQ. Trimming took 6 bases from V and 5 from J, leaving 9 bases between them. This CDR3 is CASTASDNEQFF. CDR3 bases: TGCGCCAGCACCGCCAGTGACAATGAGCAGTTCTTC.

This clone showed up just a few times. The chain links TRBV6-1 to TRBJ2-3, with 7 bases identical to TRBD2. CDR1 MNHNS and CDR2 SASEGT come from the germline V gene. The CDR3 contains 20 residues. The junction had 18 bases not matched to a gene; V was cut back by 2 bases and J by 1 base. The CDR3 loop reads CASSERESGAGESGTDTQYF. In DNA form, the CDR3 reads TGTGCCAGCAGTGAAAGGGAGAGCGGGGCGGGGGAGTCGGGCACAGATACGCAGTATTTT.

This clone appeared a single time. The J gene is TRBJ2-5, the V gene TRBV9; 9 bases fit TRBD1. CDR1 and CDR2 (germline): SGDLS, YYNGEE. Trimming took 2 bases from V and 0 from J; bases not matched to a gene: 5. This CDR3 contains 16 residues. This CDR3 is CASSVGTGSYQETQYF. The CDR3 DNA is TGTGCCAGCAGCGTGGGGACAGGGAGTTACCAAGAGACCCAGTACTTC.

The CDR3 region has the DNA TGCAGCGTTGAGCGGGAGGGGTACTATGGCTACACCTTC. Translating it yields CSVEREGYYGYTF. The rearrangement joins TRBV29-1 to TRBJ1-2; a weak D match, TRBD1 (5 bases). The CDR3 contains 13 residues. The germline gives CDR1 SQVTM, CDR2 ANQGSEA. V was clipped by 3 bases and J by 3 bases, with 11 bases between them.

CDR3 nucleotides: TGTGCCAGTAGTATGAGCGGGATGGGGACCAATGAGCAGTTCTTC. Translation: CASSMSGMGTNEQFF. The chain links TRBV19 to TRBJ2-1; 7 bases agree with TRBD2. The CDR3 extends over 15 amino acids. Germline V gene sequence: CDR1 LNHDA, CDR2 SQIVND (reference sequence). Germline trimming cut 3 bases from V and 6 bases from J; bases unmatched to any gene: 8.

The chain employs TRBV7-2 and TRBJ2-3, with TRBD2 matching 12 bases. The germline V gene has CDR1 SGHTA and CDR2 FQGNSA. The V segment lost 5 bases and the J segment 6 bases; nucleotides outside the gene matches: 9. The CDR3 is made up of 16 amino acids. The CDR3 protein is CASSATSGGLRDTQYF. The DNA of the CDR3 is TGTGCCAGCAGCGCGACTAGCGGGGGCCTTCGGGATACGCAGTATTTT.

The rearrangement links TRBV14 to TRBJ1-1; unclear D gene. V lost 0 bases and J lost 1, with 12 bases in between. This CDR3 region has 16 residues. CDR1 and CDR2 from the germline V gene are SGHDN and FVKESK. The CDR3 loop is CASSQEDWPRNTEAFF. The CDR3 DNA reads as TGTGCCAGCAGCCAAGAAGACTGGCCGCGGAACACTGAAGCTTTCTTT.

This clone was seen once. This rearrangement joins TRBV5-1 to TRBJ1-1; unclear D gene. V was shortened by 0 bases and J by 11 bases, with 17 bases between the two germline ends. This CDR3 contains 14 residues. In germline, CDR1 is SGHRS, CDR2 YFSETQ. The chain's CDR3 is CASSLAGKSIGAFF. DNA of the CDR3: TGCGCCAGCAGCTTGGCCGGGAAGAGCATTGGGGCTTTCTTT.

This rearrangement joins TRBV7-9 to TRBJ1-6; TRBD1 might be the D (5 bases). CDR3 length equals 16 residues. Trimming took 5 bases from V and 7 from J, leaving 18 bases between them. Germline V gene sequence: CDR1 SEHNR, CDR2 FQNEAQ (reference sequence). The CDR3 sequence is CASSPDFQEGNSPLHF. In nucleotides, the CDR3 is TGTGCCAGCAGCCCCGATTTCCAGGAGGGGAATTCACCCCTCCACTTT.

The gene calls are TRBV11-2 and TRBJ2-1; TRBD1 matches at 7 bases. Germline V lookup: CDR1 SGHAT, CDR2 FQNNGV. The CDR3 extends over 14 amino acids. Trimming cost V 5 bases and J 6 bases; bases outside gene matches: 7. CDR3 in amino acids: CASSGSTGANEQFF. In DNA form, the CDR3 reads TGTGCCAGCAGCGGATCAACAGGGGCCAATGAGCAGTTCTTC.